Shown below are 7 T cell receptor beta chains from a single sample sequenced in a study of graft-versus-host responses after intestinal transplantation. What these receptors recognize is not known. The data were produced by immunoSEQ multiplex PCR, yet TCRdb's version contains in-frame clones alone and is incomplete. Of around 100,000 clones listed, more than 90% are singletons. The source material was unstimulated CD4+ T cells sorted from spleen or lymph node cells, sampled before transplant. These receptors originate from a human donor who was the organ donor for an intestinal transplant.

The genes are TRBV19 and TRBJ1-2; 9 positions agree with TRBD1. Germline loops: CDR1 LNHDA, CDR2 SQIVND (reference sequence). This CDR3 is 13 amino acids long. Trimming took 0 bases from V and 9 from J; bases not matched to a gene: 2. The DNA for the CDR3 is TGTGCCAGTAGTATAGATGGGACAGGGAGCTACACCTTC. Translating it yields CASSIDGTGSYTF.

This clone was observed a few times. V is TRBV30 and J is TRBJ1-4; a possible D gene is TRBD1 (6 bases). The germline CDR1 and CDR2 sequences are GTSNPN and SVGIG (reference sequence). The CDR3 is 13 amino acids. V was trimmed by 5 bases and J by 8 bases, leaving 15 bases between them. DNA of the CDR3: TGTGCCTGGGGGAGGACAGTAGGGGAAAAACTGTTTTTT. The encoded protein is CAWGRTVGEKLFF.

The V gene is TRBV30, the J gene TRBJ1-1; D is perhaps TRBD1 (6 bases). Germline lookup yields CDR1 GTSNPN and CDR2 SVGIG (reference sequence). V was trimmed by 4 bases and J by 2 bases, leaving 8 bases between them. The length of the CDR3 is 12 residues. This chain's CDR3 is CAWMDSNTEAFF. For the CDR3, the DNA is TGTGCCTGGATGGACAGCAACACTGAAGCTTTCTTT.

This clone was counted once. Distinct nucleotide sequences in the sample also encode this CDR3. The gene calls are TRBV11-2 and TRBJ2-2, with a weak D call TRBD1 (6 bases). The CDR3 sequence is 15 residues long. Trimming cost V 5 bases and J 0 bases, with 10 bases left between them. Germline CDR1 and CDR2: SGHAT and FQNNGV. The CDR3 reads CASSPWTANTGELFF. In DNA form, the CDR3 reads TGTGCCAGCAGCCCTTGGACAGCGAACACCGGGGAGCTGTTTTTT.

The gene calls are TRBV5-1 and TRBJ1-4; D is possibly TRBD1 (5 bases). The CDR3 is made up of 14 amino acids. Germline V gives CDR1 SGHRS, CDR2 YFSETQ. V was cut by 4 bases and J by 5 bases, with 12 bases left in between. The CDR3 here is CASSLQALNEKLFF. As DNA, the CDR3 is TGCGCCAGCAGCCTACAGGCCTTAAATGAAAAACTGTTTTTT.

The rearrangement joins TRBV5-1 to TRBJ2-2; no clear D. V was pared by 0 bases and J by 4 bases, with 16 bases between. The CDR3 is 17 amino acids. Germline loops: CDR1 SGHRS, CDR2 YFSETQ. The DNA of the CDR3 is TGCGCCAGCAGCTTGGCCGTTAGTCCCAGAGGCACCGGGGAGCTGTTTTTT. Its protein product is CASSLAVSPRGTGELFF.

This clone was picked up one time. The chain links TRBV19 to TRBJ2-1, with 7 bases matching TRBD2. The V gene's germline CDR1 is LNHDA and CDR2 SQIVND (reference sequence). CDR3 length: 16 residues. With V trimmed by 5 bases and J by 0 bases, 7 bases remained unmatched. The CDR3 region has the DNA TGTGCCAGTAGTCTATCTAGCGGAAACTCCTACAATGAGCAGTTCTTC. Protein product: CASSLSSGNSYNEQFF.